This entry is about one TCR beta chain. With random hexamers, 0.5 to 1 ug RNA was reverse transcribed. The TCR beta CDR3 was amplified by immunoSEQ multiplex PCR across 54 Vbeta, 13 Jbeta. Each CDR3 protein gets one entry after TCRdb re-called the immunoSEQ multiplex PCR reads with MiXCR. Of 240,000 or so distinct CDR3 sequences listed, less than 96% were seen once; the top ten hold less than 0.11%. The source of the sample is a study of CD8 T cells in Susac syndrome. In the study overall: Treatment status at blood draw for the Susac syndrome patients was therapy-naive, corticosteroids, or intravenous immunoglobulin alone.

V lost 5 bases and J lost 3; bases outside the gene matches: 4. This CDR3 comprises 15 residues. In germline, CDR1 is LNHNV, CDR2 YYDKDF (reference sequence). The source material was CD4+ T cells from PBMCs. The rearrangement joins TRBV15 to TRBJ2-2; 9 positions match TRBD2. The clonotype originates from a human donor with Susac syndrome. The CDR3: CATSRSGSDTGELFF. The CDR3 DNA reads TGTGCCACCAGCCGTAGCGGGAGTGACACCGGGGAGCTGTTTTTT.